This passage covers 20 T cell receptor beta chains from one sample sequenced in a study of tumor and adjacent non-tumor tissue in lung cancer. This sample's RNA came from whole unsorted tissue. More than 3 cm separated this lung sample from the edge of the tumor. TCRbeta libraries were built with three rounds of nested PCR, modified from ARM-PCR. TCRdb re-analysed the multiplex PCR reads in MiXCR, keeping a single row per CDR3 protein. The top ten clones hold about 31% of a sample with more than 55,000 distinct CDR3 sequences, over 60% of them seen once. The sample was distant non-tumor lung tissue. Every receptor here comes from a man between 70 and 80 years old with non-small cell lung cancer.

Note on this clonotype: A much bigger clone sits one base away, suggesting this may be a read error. CDR3 loop: CASRKPDGHYEQFF. The CDR3 nucleotides are TGTGCCAGCAGGAAGCCCGACGGACACTATGAGCAGTTCTTC. This rearrangement joins TRBV6-1 to TRBJ2-1; a weak D match, TRBD1 (5 bases). The CDR3 runs 14 residues. Germline CDR1 is MNHNS and CDR2 is SASEGT. The V end lost 6 bases, the J end lost 8 bases, and 17 bases lay between the germline ends.

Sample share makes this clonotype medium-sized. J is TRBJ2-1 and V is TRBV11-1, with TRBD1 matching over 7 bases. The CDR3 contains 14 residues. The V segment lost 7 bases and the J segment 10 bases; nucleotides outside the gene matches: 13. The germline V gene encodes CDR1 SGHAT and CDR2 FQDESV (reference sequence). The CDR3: CASIRDRELGEQFF. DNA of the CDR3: TGTGCCAGCATAAGAGACAGGGAGTTAGGGGAGCAGTTCTTC.

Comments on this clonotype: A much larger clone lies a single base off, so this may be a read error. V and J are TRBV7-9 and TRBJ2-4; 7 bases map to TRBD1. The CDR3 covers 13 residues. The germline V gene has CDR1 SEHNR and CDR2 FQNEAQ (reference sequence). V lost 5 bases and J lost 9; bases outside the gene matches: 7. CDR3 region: CASSPGGHSIQYF. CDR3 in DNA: TGTGCCAGCAGCCCAGGGGGACATAGCATTCAGTACTTC. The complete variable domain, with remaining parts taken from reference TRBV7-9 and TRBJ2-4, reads DTGVSQNPRHKITKRGQNVTFRCDPISEHNRLYWYRQTLGQGPEFLTYFQNEAQLEKSRLLSDRFSAERPKGSFSTLEIQRTEQGDSAMYLCASSPGGHSIQYFGAGTRLSVL.

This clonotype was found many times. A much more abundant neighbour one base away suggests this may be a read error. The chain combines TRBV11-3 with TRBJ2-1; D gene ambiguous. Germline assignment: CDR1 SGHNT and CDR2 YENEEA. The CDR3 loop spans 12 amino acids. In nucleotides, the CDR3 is TGTGCCAGCAGCCCCGCCGGTAATGGGCAGTTCTTC. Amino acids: CASSPAGNGQFF.

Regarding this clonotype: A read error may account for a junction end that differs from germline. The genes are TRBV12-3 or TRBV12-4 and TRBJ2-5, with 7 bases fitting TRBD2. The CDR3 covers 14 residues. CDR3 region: CARSPKAGEETHYF. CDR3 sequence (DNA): TGTGCCAGAAGCCCGAAGGCGGGGGAAGAGACCCATTACTTC.

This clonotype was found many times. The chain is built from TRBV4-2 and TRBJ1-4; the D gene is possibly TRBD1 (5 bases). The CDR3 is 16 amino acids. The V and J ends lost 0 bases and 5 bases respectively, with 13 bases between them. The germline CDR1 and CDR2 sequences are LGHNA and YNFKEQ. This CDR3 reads CASSQDTAGMNEKLFF. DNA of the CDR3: TGTGCCAGCAGCCAAGATACGGCAGGGATGAATGAAAAACTGTTTTTT.

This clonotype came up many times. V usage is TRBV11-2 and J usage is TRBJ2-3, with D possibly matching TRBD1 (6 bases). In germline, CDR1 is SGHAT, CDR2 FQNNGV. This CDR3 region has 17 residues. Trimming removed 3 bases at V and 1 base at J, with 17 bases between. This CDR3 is CASSLHPGQRRTDTQYF. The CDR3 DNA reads TGTGCCAGCAGCTTGCACCCGGGACAACGCCGCACAGATACGCAGTATTTT.

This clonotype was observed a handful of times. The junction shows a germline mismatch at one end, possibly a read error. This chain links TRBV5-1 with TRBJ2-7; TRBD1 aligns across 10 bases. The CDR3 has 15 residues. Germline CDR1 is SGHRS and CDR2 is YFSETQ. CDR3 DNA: TGCGCCAGCAGCTTGGCCGGGACAGGGGCCTACGAGCAGTGCTTC. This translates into CASSLAGTGAYEQCF.

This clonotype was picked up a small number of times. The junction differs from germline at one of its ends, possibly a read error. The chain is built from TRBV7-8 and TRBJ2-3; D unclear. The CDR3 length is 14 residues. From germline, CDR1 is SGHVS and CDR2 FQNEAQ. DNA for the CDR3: TGTGCCAGCAACTTCAGATTTTTCACAGATGCGCAGTATTTT. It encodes CASNFRFFTDAQYF.

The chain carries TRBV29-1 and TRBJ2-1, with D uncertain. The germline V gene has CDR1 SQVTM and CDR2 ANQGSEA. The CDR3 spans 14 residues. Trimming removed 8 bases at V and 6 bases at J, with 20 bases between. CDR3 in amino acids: CSTGWQVTSNEQFF. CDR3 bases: TGCAGCACCGGGTGGCAGGTAACGTCCAATGAGCAGTTCTTC.

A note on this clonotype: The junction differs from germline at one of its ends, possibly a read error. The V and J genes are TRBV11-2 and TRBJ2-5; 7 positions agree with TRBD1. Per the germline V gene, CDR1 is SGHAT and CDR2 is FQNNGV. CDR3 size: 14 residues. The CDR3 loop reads CSSGYGTVEETQYF. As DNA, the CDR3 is TGTTCCAGCGGCTACGGGACAGTCGAAGAGACCCAGTACTTC. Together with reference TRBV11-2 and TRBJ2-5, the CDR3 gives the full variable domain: EAGVAQSPRYKIIEKRQSVAFWCNPISGHATLYWYQQILGQGPKLLIQFQNNGVVDDSQLPKDRFSAERLKGVDSTLKIQPAKLEDSAVYLCSSGYGTVEETQYFGPGTRLLVL.

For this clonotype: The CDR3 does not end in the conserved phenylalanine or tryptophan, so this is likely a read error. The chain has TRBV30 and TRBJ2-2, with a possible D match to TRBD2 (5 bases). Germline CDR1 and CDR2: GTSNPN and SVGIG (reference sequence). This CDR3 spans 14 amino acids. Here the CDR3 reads CAWRWTENTGVLFL. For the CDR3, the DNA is TGTGCCTGGAGGTGGACTGAAAACACCGGGGTGCTGTTTTTA.

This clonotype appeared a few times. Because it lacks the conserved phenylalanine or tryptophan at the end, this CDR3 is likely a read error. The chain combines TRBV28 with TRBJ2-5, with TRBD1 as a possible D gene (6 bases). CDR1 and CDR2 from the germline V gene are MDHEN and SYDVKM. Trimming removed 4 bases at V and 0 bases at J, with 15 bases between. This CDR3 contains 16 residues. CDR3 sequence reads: CASSSWVTGNQETQYL. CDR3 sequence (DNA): TGTGCCAGCAGTTCTTGGGTGACAGGCAACCAAGAGACCCAGTACCTC.

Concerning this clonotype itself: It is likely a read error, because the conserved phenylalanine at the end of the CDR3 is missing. The DNA for the CDR3 is TGTGCCAGCAGCCACCCCGCGGTAGGGATTAGCGGCACCGGGGAGCTGTTTTTA. Its protein product is CASSHPAVGISGTGELFL. The chain carries TRBV4-2 and TRBJ2-2; maybe TRBD2 (6 bases). This CDR3 region has 18 residues. V lost 3 bases and J lost 4, with 21 bases in between. The germline V gene has CDR1 LGHNA and CDR2 YNFKEQ.

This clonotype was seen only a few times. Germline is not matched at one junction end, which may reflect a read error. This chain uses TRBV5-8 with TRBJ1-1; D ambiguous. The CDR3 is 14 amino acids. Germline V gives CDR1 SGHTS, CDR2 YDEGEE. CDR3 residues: CASTLGGLNTEAFF. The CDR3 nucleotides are TGTGCCAGCACCTTGGGCGGACTGAACACTGAAGCTTTCTTT.

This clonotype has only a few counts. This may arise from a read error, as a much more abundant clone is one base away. Written as DNA, the CDR3 is TGCAGCGTTGCAGATCAGTTCTTC. It is translated as CSVADQFF. The V call is TRBV29-1, the J call TRBJ2-1, with D unresolved. Trimming removed 4 bases at V and 13 bases at J, with 5 bases between. CDR3 size: 8 residues. Germline loops: CDR1 SQVTM, CDR2 ANQGSEA.

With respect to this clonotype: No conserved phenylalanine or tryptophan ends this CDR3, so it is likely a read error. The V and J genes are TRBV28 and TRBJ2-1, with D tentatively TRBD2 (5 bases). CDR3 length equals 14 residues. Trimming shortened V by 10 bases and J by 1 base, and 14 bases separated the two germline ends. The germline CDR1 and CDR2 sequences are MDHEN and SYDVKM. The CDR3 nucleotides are TGTGCCATCACCACTCGGAGGTCCTACAATGAGCAGTTCTTA. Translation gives CAITTRRSYNEQFL.

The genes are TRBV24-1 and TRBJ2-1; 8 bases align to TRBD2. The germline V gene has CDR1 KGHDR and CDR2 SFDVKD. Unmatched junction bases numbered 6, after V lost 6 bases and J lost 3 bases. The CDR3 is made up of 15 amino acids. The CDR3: CATSYSGSLYNEQFF. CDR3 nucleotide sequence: TGTGCCACCAGTTACAGCGGGAGTCTCTACAATGAGCAGTTCTTC.

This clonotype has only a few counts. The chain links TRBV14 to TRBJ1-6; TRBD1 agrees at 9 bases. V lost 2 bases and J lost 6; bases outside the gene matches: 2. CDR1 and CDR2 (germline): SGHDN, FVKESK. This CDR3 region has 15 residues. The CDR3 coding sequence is TGTGCCAGCAGCCAATACAGGGGGCCTAATTCACCCCTCCACTTT. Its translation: CASSQYRGPNSPLHF.

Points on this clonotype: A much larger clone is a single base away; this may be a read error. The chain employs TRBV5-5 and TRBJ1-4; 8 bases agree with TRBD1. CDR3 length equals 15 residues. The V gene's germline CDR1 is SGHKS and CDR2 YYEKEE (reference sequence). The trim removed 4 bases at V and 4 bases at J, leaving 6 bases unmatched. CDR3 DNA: TGTGCCAGCAGCACCCAGGGGGCGATTAATGAAAAACTGTTTTTT. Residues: CASSTQGAINEKLFF.